These T cell receptor beta chains were read from a single sample in a study of T cell responses to AZD1222 COVID-19 vaccine. Data came from immunoSEQ multiplex PCR; TCRdb stores just in-frame clones and leaves some out. The sample holds more than 90,000 clones, about 88% seen once. The sequenced sample was peripheral blood, obtained 28 days after the second AZD1222 dose. Source of these receptors: an adult who received the AZD1222 COVID-19 vaccine. CDR3s include the opening cysteine and the closing phenylalanine or tryptophan. The D gene is left open where the match is weak. The listing skips clone size in some rows; elsewhere it reads once, few, many or a size class.

.	TRBV6-2/TRBV6-3	TRBJ2-5	.	CASRPNQGLQETQYF	TGTGCCAGCAGACCTAACCAGGGTCTCCAAGAGACCCAGTACTTC
.	TRBV27	TRBJ1-5	.	CASSFGYGNQPQHF	TGTGCCAGCAGTTTTGGGTATGGCAATCAGCCCCAGCATTTT
.	TRBV9	TRBJ1-5	TRBD1	CASDPGTGSQPQHF	TGTGCCAGCGACCCCGGGACAGGGTCTCAGCCCCAGCATTTT
.	TRBV7-9	TRBJ1-1	.	CASSFSPGAANTEAFF	TGTGCCAGCAGCTTTTCCCCAGGGGCGGCGAACACTGAAGCTTTCTTT
.	TRBV4-3	TRBJ2-7	TRBD2	CASSQGGGSYEQYF	TGCGCCAGCAGCCAAGGGGGAGGGTCCTACGAGCAGTACTTC
.	TRBV6-2/TRBV6-3	TRBJ1-5	.	CASSFTSGNQPQHF	TGTGCCAGCAGTTTTACCTCAGGGAATCAGCCCCAGCATTTT
.	TRBV18	TRBJ1-2	TRBD1	CASSPMGQGLSSGGYTF	TGTGCCAGCTCACCCATGGGACAGGGGCTGAGCTCGGGTGGCTACACCTTC
.	TRBV19	TRBJ2-1	TRBD1	CASSIVWGMKGDRDHNEQFF	TGTGCCAGTAGTATAGTTTGGGGTATGAAGGGGGACAGGGACCACAATGAGCAGTTCTTC
.	TRBV5-6	TRBJ1-5	.	CASSGQLSQPQHF	TGTGCCAGCAGCGGGCAACTCAGCCAGCCCCAGCATTTT
.	TRBV6-4	TRBJ2-1	.	CASSEVSGNEQFF	TGTGCCAGCAGTGAAGTTTCGGGGAATGAGCAGTTCTTC
.	TRBV7-9	TRBJ1-6	.	CASSGWASYNSPLHF	TGTGCCAGCAGCGGTTGGGCCTCCTATAATTCACCCCTCCACTTT
once	TRBV11-2	TRBJ2-3	.	CASSFQVNGDTQYF	TGTGCCAGCAGCTTTCAAGTCAACGGCGATACGCAGTATTTT
once	TRBV18	TRBJ1-5	.	CASSPPAGWDQPQHF	TGTGCCAGCTCACCACCGGCAGGGTGGGATCAGCCCCAGCATTTT
once	TRBV19	TRBJ1-6	.	CASSIRFRGEALHF	TGTGCCAGTAGTATCCGTTTTCGGGGGGAGGCCCTCCACTTT
.	TRBV5-4	TRBJ1-4	.	CASSSSRRDGEKLFF	TGTGCCAGCAGCTCGAGTAGAAGAGACGGTGAAAAACTGTTTTTT
.	TRBV13	TRBJ1-1	TRBD1	CASRTPRDRNTEAFF	TGTGCCAGCAGAACCCCCCGGGACAGGAACACTGAAGCTTTCTTT
.	TRBV27	TRBJ1-3	.	CASRWHSGNTIYF	TGTGCCAGCAGATGGCACTCTGGAAACACCATATATTTT
few	TRBV29-1	TRBJ1-1	TRBD1	CSVGQGFNTEAFF	TGCAGCGTAGGACAGGGTTTTAACACTGAAGCTTTCTTT
.	TRBV2	TRBJ2-5	TRBD1	CASSTPGQGKETQYF	TGTGCCAGCAGCACACCGGGACAGGGAAAAGAGACCCAGTACTTC
.	TRBV7-9	TRBJ2-2	TRBD1	CASSFIQGAYGELFF	TGTGCCAGCAGCTTCATACAGGGGGCTTACGGGGAGCTGTTTTTT
.	TRBV10-1	TRBJ1-2	.	CASSERQGSYGYTF	TGCGCCAGCAGTGAACGGCAGGGGTCGTATGGCTACACCTTC
.	TRBV3-1/TRBV3-2	TRBJ2-7	TRBD1	CASSQEVDRGPTYEQYF	TGTGCCAGCAGCCAAGAAGTGGACAGGGGGCCGACCTACGAGCAGTACTTC
.	TRBV25-1	TRBJ2-2	TRBD2	CASSGSSGLPTGELFF	TGTGCCAGCAGTGGTTCTAGCGGGCTCCCCACCGGGGAGCTGTTTTTT
once	TRBV6-5	TRBJ1-1	.	CASRSLEAFF	TGTGCCAGCAGATCATTGGAAGCTTTCTTT
.	TRBV4-3	TRBJ2-4	.	CASSQEVQIAKNIQYF	TGCGCCAGCAGCCAAGAAGTTCAAATAGCCAAAAACATTCAGTACTTC
.	TRBV9	TRBJ2-5	.	CASSVEPSRSGETQYF	TGTGCCAGCAGCGTAGAACCCTCTAGGTCCGGGGAGACCCAGTACTTC
.	TRBV6-5	TRBJ1-2	.	CASSSGPMTDFYGYTF	TGTGCCAGCAGTTCTGGGCCAATGACGGACTTCTATGGCTACACCTTC
.	TRBV6-5	TRBJ2-6	.	CATHSGANVLTF	TGTGCCACCCACTCTGGGGCCAACGTCCTGACTTTC
.	TRBV6-2/TRBV6-3	TRBJ1-2	.	CASSTNRAPYGYTF	TGTGCCAGCAGTACAAACAGGGCTCCCTATGGCTACACCTTC
.	TRBV27	TRBJ1-5	.	CASSSGNQPQHF	TGTGCCAGCAGTTCGGGAAATCAGCCCCAGCATTTT
.	TRBV29-1	TRBJ2-3	.	CSVGGPSHRDTQYF	TGCAGCGTGGGGGGACCGTCCCACAGGGATACGCAGTATTTT
.	TRBV11-3	TRBJ2-3	TRBD2	CASSLWNSGSGDTQYF	TGTGCCAGCAGCTTATGGAATAGCGGGAGTGGAGATACGCAGTATTTT
.	TRBV19	TRBJ2-1	TRBD2	CASSMGGGNEQFF	TGTGCCAGTAGTATGGGGGGGGGCAATGAGCAGTTCTTC
.	TRBV27	TRBJ1-2	.	CASSTLQGRYGYTF	TGTGCCAGCAGTACCCTCCAAGGACGTTATGGCTACACCTTC
.	TRBV15	TRBJ1-1	.	CATSRGGQFEAFF	TGTGCCACCAGCAGAGGTGGGCAGTTTGAAGCTTTCTTT
.	TRBV7-2	TRBJ1-4	.	CASSFRGAANEKLFF	TGTGCCAGCAGCTTCCGGGGCGCGGCTAATGAAAAACTGTTTTTT
few	TRBV29-1	TRBJ1-6	.	CSVGDWNSPLHF	TGCAGCGTGGGGGACTGGAATTCACCCCTCCACTTT
.	TRBV6-2/TRBV6-3	TRBJ2-1	.	CASSNRGDNYNEQFF	TGTGCCAGCAGCAACCGGGGGGACAACTACAATGAGCAGTTCTTC
.	TRBV2	TRBJ1-1	.	CASTIALNTEAFF	TGTGCCAGCACCATAGCCCTGAACACTGAAGCTTTCTTT
.	TRBV2	TRBJ1-5	.	CASRTGTSNQPQHF	TGTGCCAGCAGGACAGGCACGAGCAATCAGCCCCAGCATTTT
.	TRBV2	TRBJ2-1	.	CASTQENSSYNEQFF	TGTGCCAGCACCCAGGAGAATAGCTCCTACAATGAGCAGTTCTTC
.	TRBV7-3	TRBJ1-2	.	CASSSTDGYGYTF	TGTGCCAGCAGCTCCACGGACGGCTATGGCTACACCTTC
.	TRBV6-2/TRBV6-3	TRBJ2-1	.	CASSYSEAYNEQFF	TGTGCCAGCAGTTACTCAGAGGCCTACAATGAGCAGTTCTTC
.	TRBV9	TRBJ2-7	.	CASSVDPGDTYEQYF	TGTGCCAGCAGCGTAGACCCAGGGGACACCTACGAGCAGTACTTC
.	TRBV28	TRBJ2-3	TRBD2	CASSLLAGNTDTQYF	TGTGCCAGCAGTTTACTAGCGGGGAACACAGATACGCAGTATTTT
.	TRBV14	TRBJ2-5	TRBD1	CASSSGTGVPETQYF	TGTGCCAGCAGCTCCGGGACAGGGGTCCCGGAGACCCAGTACTTC
.	TRBV4-2	TRBJ1-6	.	CASSHGTPGDNSPLHF	TGTGCCAGCAGCCATGGGACACCAGGGGATAATTCACCCCTCCACTTT
.	TRBV12-5	TRBJ1-4	.	CASGLVPLGQWEQGEKLFF	TGTGCTAGTGGTTTAGTCCCTCTCGGGCAATGGGAGCAGGGAGAAAAACTGTTTTTT
.	TRBV20-1	TRBJ2-3	TRBD2	CSASGLAGRSTDTQYF	TGCAGTGCTAGTGGGCTAGCGGGAAGATCCACAGATACGCAGTATTTT
few	TRBV20-1	TRBJ2-1	.	CSARDTAKQFF	TGCAGTGCTAGAGATACGGCTAAGCAGTTCTTC
.	TRBV5-6	TRBJ2-7	TRBD1	CASSDPGNRGQGEQYF	TGTGCCAGCAGCGATCCGGGGAACAGGGGCCAGGGGGAGCAGTACTTC
.	TRBV10-3	TRBJ1-3	.	CAITPDPSNTIYF	TGTGCCATCACCCCGGACCCGTCGAACACCATATATTTT
.	TRBV2	TRBJ2-3	TRBD2	CASSEAQGLGPTDTQYF	TGTGCCAGCAGTGAAGCGCAGGGACTAGGACCCACAGATACGCAGTATTTT